This record concerns one T cell receptor beta chain sequence. Antigen unknown. The sample is drawn from a study of vaccination and CD4 T cells after COVID-19. With the Oncomine TCR Beta short-read assay, DNA from cultured CD4+ T cells was sequenced. TCRdb analysed the PCR reads with MiXCR anew, one entry per CDR3 protein. This table has about 17,000 distinct CDR3 sequences, less than 70% appearing once. This sample's treatment: roughly ten-day PBMC culture with coronavirus spike peptide pools or control peptides (ViraFEST assay). CDR3 length equals 17 residues. CDR1 is SGHRS, CDR2 YFSETQ, per germline. Between the trimmed V and J ends, which lost 3 bases and 5 bases, there was a span of 23 bases.

This chain connects TRBV5-1 to TRBJ2-5, with TRBD1 as a possible D gene (6 bases). The TCR sequence derives from a human donor who had recovered from COVID-19. What was sequenced was CD4+ T cells from blood, cultured in vitro. Written as DNA, the CDR3 is TGCGCCAGCAGCTCACCACCCGTTCAGGGGAATCTGGAGACCCAGTACTTC. It specifies CASSSPPVQGNLETQYF.